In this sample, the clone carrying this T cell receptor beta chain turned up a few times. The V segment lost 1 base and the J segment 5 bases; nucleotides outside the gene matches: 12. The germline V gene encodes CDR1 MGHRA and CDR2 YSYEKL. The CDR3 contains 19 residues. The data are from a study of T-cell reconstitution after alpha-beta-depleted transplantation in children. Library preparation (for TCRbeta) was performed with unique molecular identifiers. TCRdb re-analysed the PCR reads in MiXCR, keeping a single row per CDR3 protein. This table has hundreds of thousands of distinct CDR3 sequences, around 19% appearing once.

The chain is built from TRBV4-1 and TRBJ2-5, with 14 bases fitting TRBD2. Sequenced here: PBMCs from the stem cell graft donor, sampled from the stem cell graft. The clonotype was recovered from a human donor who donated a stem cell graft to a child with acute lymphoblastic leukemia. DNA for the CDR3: TGCGCCAGCAGCCAAGGCCGTTCCGGGACTAGCGGGAGCTGGGAGACCCAGTACTTC. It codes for CASSQGRSGTSGSWETQYF.